The T cell receptor (beta chain) described here comes from a study of T cells in localized non-small cell lung cancer. General observations from the study: There was higher T cell clonality in uninvolved adjacent lung than in tumor, and it was highest there.

Measured with immunoSEQ multiplex PCR; TCRdb has only the in-frame clones, and not every one. The sample yields 10,000 to 13,000 clones, 40% to 55% seen once. As for this clone: Antigen unknown.

The CDR3 spans 16 residues. J lost 6 bases, V lost 6 bases, and 17 bases had no gene match. The germline CDR1 and CDR2 sequences are MDHEN and SYDVKM. The chain has TRBV28 and TRBJ2-7; 7 positions match TRBD1. The receptor was isolated from a woman aged 40 to 75 with stage II squamous cell lung carcinoma. This specimen was lymph node tissue, taken before any cancer treatment. The DNA of the CDR3 is TGTGCCAGCAGAAAGGGGGCGACCCTTATCCCTCTCGAGCAGTACTTC. Its translation: CASRKGATLIPLEQYF.